One sample yielded the 17 T cell receptor beta chains listed below, sequenced in a study of T cells after yellow fever vaccination (dated by TCRdb to between 2018 and 2021). The receptor library was made with 5' RACE. This sample was sequenced with an Illumina HiSeq 2500. The raw public data were reprocessed by TCRdb itself: fastp quality trimming at Q25, MiXCR clonotype calling, in-frame beta chains only. Rows matching on CDR3 protein sequence are summarized as one entry with the most common DNA and genes. This sample holds roughly 500,000 distinct CDR3 sequences; 15% to 20% were observed only once. The top ten clones comprise around an eighth of the sample. The treatment or condition label here, explained by the study, means: live attenuated yellow fever vaccine strain. Sample: PBMCs, taken 15 days after the yellow fever booster vaccination. Receptor source: a man aged 25-45 years who received the YFV17D yellow fever vaccine.

The chain is built from TRBV6-2 or TRBV6-3 and TRBJ1-2, with TRBD1 identical over 8 bases. Germline lookup yields CDR1 MNHEY and CDR2 SVGEGT. The junction had 7 bases not matched to a gene; V was cut back by 2 bases and J by 8 bases. This CDR3 is 14 amino acids long. CDR3 sequence: CASSYSGQGGGYTF. CDR3 coding DNA: TGTGCCAGCAGTTACAGCGGACAGGGAGGCGGCTACACCTTC.

J is TRBJ2-2 and V is TRBV5-4; TRBD2 matches 7 bases. This CDR3 contains 14 residues. V was clipped by 3 bases and J by 4 bases; unmatched bases: 3. CDR1 is SGHNT, CDR2 YYREEE, per germline (reference sequence). DNA for the CDR3: TGTGCCAGCAGCTGGGAGCGGGGCACCGGGGAGCTGTTTTTT. Encoded protein: CASSWERGTGELFF.

In this sample, this clonotype turned up a few times. The gene calls are TRBV10-3 and TRBJ2-3, with D possibly matching TRBD1 (5 bases). CDR3 size: 14 residues. Germline CDR1 and CDR2: ENHRY and SYGVKD. The V end lost 2 bases, the J end lost 4 bases, and 10 bases lay between the germline ends. Here the CDR3 DNA reads TGTGCCATCAGTGAGGGGGCAGCCTCAGATACGCAGTATTTT. This gives the protein CAISEGAASDTQYF.

The V call is TRBV21-1, the J call TRBJ1-1. TRBV21-1 represents a pseudogene. CDR3 length equals 14 residues. This CDR3 reads CASSNTRAGRGAFF. CDR3 coding DNA: TGTGCCAGCAGCAATACTAGGGCAGGGAGAGGAGCTTTCTTT.

This clonotype was observed a handful of times. The V gene is TRBV3-1, the J gene TRBJ2-3; 15 bases are a match to TRBD2. The CDR3 is 16 amino acids. J lost 3 bases, V lost 5 bases, and 3 bases had no gene match. CDR1 and CDR2 (germline): LGHDT, YNNKEL (reference sequence). In DNA, the CDR3 is TGTGCCAGCAGCATTGGACTAGCGGGAGGGACAGATACGCAGTATTTT. Encoded protein: CASSIGLAGGTDTQYF.

The V gene is TRBV7-2, the J gene TRBJ2-7, with D possibly matching TRBD1 (6 bases). The CDR3 is made up of 15 amino acids. V lost 0 bases and J lost 2, with 11 bases in between. Per germline, CDR1 SGHTA and CDR2 FQGNSA. The CDR3 is CASSLAPGAPYEQYF. CDR3 sequence (DNA): TGTGCCAGCAGCTTAGCCCCAGGGGCCCCCTACGAGCAGTACTTC.

This sequence joins TRBV25-1 and TRBJ2-4; 14 bases match TRBD2. Unmatched junction bases numbered 9, after V lost 5 bases and J lost 0 bases. The CDR3 sequence is 19 residues long. Per the germline V gene, CDR1 is MGHDK and CDR2 is SYGVNS. CDR3 nucleotide sequence: TGTGCCAGCAGTTCTCCGGGACTAGCGGGAGAGGTAGCCAAAAACATTCAGTACTTC. Protein product: CASSSPGLAGEVAKNIQYF.

This clonotype has a handful of counts. V gene TRBV18 combines with J gene TRBJ2-2; tentative D call: TRBD2 (6 bases). Between the trimmed V and J ends, which lost 3 bases and 1 base, there was a span of 12 bases. This CDR3 is built from 16 residues. Germline V lookup: CDR1 KGHSH, CDR2 LQKENI. Written as DNA, the CDR3 is TGTGCCAGCTCACCCCTCGGCGGGATGAACACCGGGGAGCTGTTTTTT. Its translation: CASSPLGGMNTGELFF.

This clonotype was seen a handful of times. The V call is TRBV20-1, the J call TRBJ2-3; the match to TRBD2 covers 13 bases. CDR3 length: 19 residues. The germline CDR1 and CDR2 sequences are DFQATT and SNEGSKA (reference sequence). V lost 3 bases to trimming and J lost 0 bases; unmatched junction nucleotides: 12. The CDR3 DNA reads TGCAGTGCTAGGCGGGGGGGACTAGCGGGGCCCTATAGCACAGATACGCAGTATTTT. Protein sequence: CSARRGGLAGPYSTDTQYF.

The chain joins TRBV5-1 to TRBJ1-1, with 8 bases lining up with TRBD1. Germline loops: CDR1 SGHRS, CDR2 YFSETQ. V was clipped by 0 bases and J by 7 bases; unmatched bases: 8. This CDR3 has 15 residues. The CDR3 region is CASSLVGQGAVEAFF. CDR3 bases: TGCGCCAGCAGCTTGGTGGGCCAGGGGGCGGTTGAAGCTTTCTTT.

The CDR3 sequence: CASSLGLDYASTDTQYF. DNA of the CDR3: TGCGCCAGCAGCCTCGGACTGGACTACGCTAGCACAGATACGCAGTATTTT. The genes are TRBV5-1 and TRBJ2-3; tentatively, D is TRBD2 (6 bases). V was trimmed by 4 bases and J by 0 bases, leaving 18 bases between them. Germline values: CDR1 SGHRS, CDR2 YFSETQ. This CDR3 region has 17 residues.

The chain has TRBV12-3 or TRBV12-4 and TRBJ2-5, with 9 bases that match TRBD2. The CDR3 loop spans 16 amino acids. Unmatched junction bases numbered 9, after V lost 1 base and J lost 6 bases. CDR3 in amino acids: CASSLGGSGRIKTQYF. CDR3 sequence (DNA): TGTGCCAGCAGTTTAGGAGGTAGCGGGAGAATAAAGACCCAGTACTTC.

This clonotype was counted between two and nine times. The chain employs TRBV6-5 and TRBJ2-7, with D possibly TRBD1 on 5 matching bases. The CDR3 runs to 16 residues. CDR1 MNHEY and CDR2 SVGAGI come from the germline V gene. Trimming removed 5 bases at V and 0 bases at J, with 17 bases between. CDR3 protein: CASSRYRSLNSYEQYF. CDR3 DNA sequence: TGTGCCAGCAGTCGATACAGGTCCCTAAACTCCTACGAGCAGTACTTC.

V gene TRBV6-2 or TRBV6-3 combines with J gene TRBJ2-2, with D perhaps TRBD2 (6 bases). The CDR3 loop spans 15 amino acids. Looked up from germline, CDR1 is MNHEY and CDR2 is SVGEGT. The V gene lost 7 bases and the J gene lost 3 bases, with 15 bases spanning the gap. This CDR3 reads CASTETLAHTGELFF. The DNA of the CDR3 is TGTGCCAGCACCGAAACCCTAGCGCACACCGGGGAGCTGTTTTTT.

This sequence joins TRBV18 and TRBJ2-3; no reliable D call. Germline values: CDR1 KGHSH, CDR2 LQKENI. The CDR3 contains 13 residues. Trimming took 2 bases from V and 6 from J, leaving 9 bases between them. The CDR3 sequence is CASSPNNGDTQYF. The DNA of the CDR3 is TGTGCCAGCTCACCAAACAACGGGGATACGCAGTATTTT.

J is TRBJ2-5 and V is TRBV5-1; the D is unclear. V dropped 2 bases and J dropped 5 bases, with 19 bases sitting between them. CDR1 is SGHRS and CDR2 is YFSETQ in the germline V gene. The CDR3 spans 16 residues. The CDR3 loop reads CASSFFTGRSWETQYF. The CDR3 nucleotides are TGCGCCAGCAGCTTTTTCACTGGTCGGTCATGGGAGACCCAGTACTTC.

The chain has TRBV6-5 and TRBJ2-7; D possibly matches TRBD1 or TRBD2 (5 bases each). Germline V gene lookup returns CDR1 MNHEY and CDR2 SVGAGI. The CDR3 runs 15 residues. V dropped 2 bases and J dropped 2 bases, with 13 bases sitting between them. CDR3 sequence: CASSYDGTVTYEQYF. The CDR3 region has the DNA TGTGCCAGCAGTTACGACGGGACGGTAACCTACGAGCAGTACTTC.